Here is one TCR beta chain with its context. Its antigen is unidentified. The sample is drawn from a study of cytomegalovirus exposure and HLA in healthy donors. The overall study: T cells numbering around 180 million yielded 95 million to 140 million unique TCR beta sequences in an earlier analysis. Whole-study results and caveats: Cytomegalovirus association was listed for around 170 TCR beta chains. A later analysis linked about 17,000 TCR beta sequences to HLA alleles at 0.05 false discovery rate.

PCR primers comprised 60 Vbeta and 13 Jbeta primers. Here immunoSEQ multiplex PCR was the method, and the copy in TCRdb shows in-frame clones only, minus some. The sample includes some 76,000 clones. Germline V gene data show CDR1 as MGHDK and CDR2 as SYGVNS. The CDR3 length is 16 residues. Trimming removed 4 bases at V and 0 bases at J, with 12 bases between. The TCR comes from a man between 40 and 49 years old in good health and CMV-seronegative. The sample taken for sequencing was PBMCs. The V gene is TRBV25-1, the J gene TRBJ2-2, with D possibly TRBD1 on 6 matching bases. The CDR3 loop reads CASSGRDTPNTGELFF. As DNA, the CDR3 is TGTGCCAGCAGTGGCCGGGACACCCCGAACACCGGGGAGCTGTTTTTT.